Listed below are T cell receptor beta chains from one sample, sequenced in a study of early T cells in non-severe SARS-CoV-2 infection. One entry per CDR3 protein results from TCRdb running MiXCR on the 5' RACE reads. This table has 60,000 to 75,000 distinct CDR3 sequences, roughly 10% appearing once. The source material was whole blood. The receptors come from an adult who was a healthcare worker with PCR-confirmed SARS-CoV-2 infection or an uninfected control (not recorded which). Each CDR3 is given without its conserved first and last residue. The D gene is left open where the match is weak.

cdr3_aa	v_call	d_call
ASGRGQGYEQY	TRBV4-2	TRBD1
ASSLISGPEAF	TRBV5-6	.
ASSQDRLAGAGDTQY	TRBV4-2	TRBD2
ASSQWTGTSLEAF	TRBV4-2	.
ASRRLTDKSYNEQF	TRBV6-2/TRBV6-3	.
ASSYSGFGTEAF	TRBV6-6	.
ASQSTPGQGYEQY	TRBV19	TRBD1
ASSRSSGGAYEQY	TRBV3-1	.
ASSQDRGMTEAF	TRBV3-1	.
ASSLVVSGNQY	TRBV11-2	.
ASSQGNSPLH	TRBV6-5	.
ASSSLAGGRTGELF	TRBV5-4	TRBD2
SVDRLDDTQY	TRBV29-1	.
ASSLEIASGSDTQY	TRBV7-2	TRBD2
ASSYSGSSNEQF	TRBV7-2	TRBD2
ASSLRPEYEQY	TRBV5-1	.
SARPTSGRAIPHEQF	TRBV20-1	TRBD2
ASSGRADEKLF	TRBV9	.
ASSRLAGGGTEAF	TRBV7-2	TRBD1
ASSQGAGTEAF	TRBV7-3	.
ASSKALSYNEQF	TRBV21-1	.
ASSLGRNSPLH	TRBV12-3/TRBV12-4	.
ASSSPTARETQY	TRBV5-1	.
ASSLGHRRTESNEKLF	TRBV13	.
SVEDRPFVWPQH	TRBV29-1	TRBD1
ASSQEQGSRREQY	TRBV3-1	.
ASRRRQGDNQPQH	TRBV27	TRBD1
ASSYTGRDEKLF	TRBV18	.
SVERGNTEAF	TRBV29-1	.
ASSSDRIEQY	TRBV11-2	TRBD1
ASSQDLAAGELF	TRBV7-6	.
ASSLVGIPEAF	TRBV7-9	.
ATGTQSYEQY	TRBV10-3	.
SASGGREQY	TRBV29-1	.
SVERGSNTEAF	TRBV29-1	.
SVYNSYEQY	TRBV29-1	.
SAVLAGGYEQY	TRBV20-1	TRBD2
ASSPGDWSYEQY	TRBV27	.
ASSLFPSGTGELF	TRBV7-3	TRBD2
SAKMDRGHRGAF	TRBV20-1	TRBD1
SAWMRGSEKLF	TRBV20-1	.
ASSTGTVSYEQY	TRBV5-1	TRBD1